This paragraph covers one TCR beta chain sequence. The data were obtained in a study of control samples from healthy donors and cancer patients. TCRdb's copy holds only in-frame clones and misses some; the assay was immunoSEQ multiplex PCR. The data contain 100,000 to 150,000 clones, less than 90% of them singletons. The germline V gene encodes CDR1 SQVTM and CDR2 ANQGSEA. This CDR3 is 14 amino acids long. Between the trimmed V and J ends, which lost 5 bases and 0 bases, there was a span of 11 bases. The rearrangement links TRBV29-1 to TRBJ1-5, with unresolved D. This sequence was found in a man in his late teens or twenties in good health. The sequenced sample consisted of blood. Here the CDR3 DNA reads TGCAGCGTTTCGGAAGGGTATAGCAATCAGCCCCAGCATTTT. It yields the protein CSVSEGYSNQPQHF.